This entry concerns a single T cell receptor (beta chain). Antigen specificity is unknown. Extractions gave at least 5.5 micrograms of total RNA per sample. This specimen belongs to a study of blood T cells in healthy people across ages. Sample-barcoded 5' priming and a J-beta primer mix drove a second PCR of about 6 to 11 cycles. TCRdb re-called the 5' RACE reads with MiXCR, one entry per CDR3 protein. The repertoire consists of approximately 900,000 distinct CDR3 sequences, with about 48% occurring once and the leading ten covering around 15%. The CDR3 is made up of 16 amino acids. Looked up from germline, CDR1 is MGHRA and CDR2 is YSYEKL. Deletions cut 2 bases from V and 4 bases from J, with 15 bases between. Points from the study as a whole: Long-lived donors exceeded aged donors in naive CD4+ cells and diversity.

The sequencing input was blood. The sequence was collected from a man aged 25 to 45 in good health. V is TRBV4-1 and J is TRBJ1-5; no clear D. The CDR3 nucleotides are TGCGCCAGCAGCCAACCTGTCCTGGGTAGGAATCAGCCCCAGCATTTT. This sequence encodes CASSQPVLGRNQPQHF.